The present TCR beta chain was sequenced within a study of cytomegalovirus exposure and HLA in healthy donors. The PCR used 60 Vbeta and 13 Jbeta primers. Generated by immunoSEQ multiplex PCR, the TCRdb table keeps only in-frame clones and is missing some. The table includes over 150,000 clones, approximately 90% detected once. Trimming pared 0 bases from V and 0 bases from J, leaving 15 bases between. The CDR3 consists of 17 residues. Germline lookup yields CDR1 SGHDN and CDR2 FVKESK. This TCR was recovered from a woman in her twenties or thirties in good health and CMV-seronegative. The sample was PBMCs. This sequence joins TRBV14 and TRBJ2-7, with D perhaps matching TRBD2 (6 bases). The DNA of the CDR3 is TGTGCCAGCAGCCAAGAAAGGAGGGGCAGGTCCTCCTACGAGCAGTACTTC. Amino acid sequence: CASSQERRGRSSYEQYF.